The 25 T cell receptor beta chains given below trace back to one sample, sequenced in a study of human CD8 memory T cell subsets. Scientists made TCR beta libraries using UMI-labeled 5' RACE. TCRdb re-called the 5' RACE reads and gives one entry per CDR3 protein, without DNA. This sample carries 15,000 to 20,000 distinct CDR3 sequences, with approximately 5.7% going to the ten biggest clones. Sequencing was carried out using CD8+ stem-like memory T cells (TSCM and TCM) sorted from PBMCs. Stated subset: stem-like memory CD8 T cells (TSTEM), CCR7+ PD-1- TIGIT-. The receptors were gathered from a human donor in good health.

The rearrangement uses TRBV20-1 and TRBJ1-5. The CDR3 covers 16 residues. Germline loops: CDR1 DFQATT, CDR2 SNEGSKA (reference sequence). CDR3: CSARDLTRTENQPQHF.

Here the CDR3 reads CASSSMGPGNEQFF. The chain combines TRBV27 with TRBJ2-1; TCRdb reports TRBD1, a call that lacks DNA to check it against. The CDR3 totals 14 residues. Germline CDR1 reads MNHEY; CDR2 reads SMNVEV (reference sequence).

The chain links TRBV6-2 or TRBV6-3 to TRBJ1-1; without DNA, the TCRdb call of TRBD1 cannot be checked. Per the germline V gene, CDR1 is MNHEY and CDR2 is SVGEGT. The CDR3 sequence is 18 residues long. CDR3 sequence: CASSYDSNGTGVDTEAFF.

The rearrangement joins TRBV7-8 to TRBJ1-1; TCRdb's D gene call, TRBD1, goes unchecked for lack of DNA. The CDR3 runs to 15 residues. Germline CDR1 and CDR2: SGHVS and FQNEAQ. The CDR3: CASSIDRGEITEAFF. Full variable domain (rest looked up from reference TRBV7-8 and TRBJ1-1): GAGVSQSPRYKVAKRGQDVALRCDPISGHVSLFWYQQALGQGPEFLTYFQNEAQLDKSGLPSDRFFAERPEGSVSTLKIQRTQQEDSAVYLCASSIDRGEITEAFFGQGTRLTVV.

The chain recombines TRBV12-3 or TRBV12-4 with TRBJ1-2; TCRdb names TRBD1, which stays unverified in the absence of DNA. This CDR3 has 15 amino acids. This CDR3 reads CASSDLTETNYGYTF.

The V call is TRBV28, the J call TRBJ1-5; TCRdb proposes TRBD1, but this gene call is untestable without DNA. Germline CDR1 is MDHEN and CDR2 is SYDVKM. The CDR3 runs 14 residues. The CDR3: CASSFGQGYQPQHF.

V usage is TRBV12-3 or TRBV12-4 and J usage is TRBJ2-7; TCRdb's D call, TRBD1, is unchecked because there is no DNA. CDR3 size: 13 residues. The CDR3 region is CASTGASSYEQYF.

The chain uses TRBV7-2 and TRBJ2-7; checking the TCRdb D call of TRBD1 is not possible without DNA. The CDR3 totals 17 residues. Germline lookup yields CDR1 SGHTA and CDR2 FQGNSA. The CDR3 reads CASSLRPSAGQGYEQYF.

The chain combines TRBV6-5 with TRBJ1-5; TCRdb's D call of TRBD1 is untestable without DNA. This CDR3 is 15 amino acids long. From germline, CDR1 is MNHEY and CDR2 SVGAGI. The CDR3 here is CASSTGQLSNQPQHF.

V is TRBV9 and J is TRBJ2-3; TCRdb calls TRBD2, which cannot be checked without DNA. Germline V CDR1 and CDR2: SGDLS, YYNGEE. The CDR3 runs to 16 residues. The CDR3 region is CASSGGLAGVADTQYF. The full variable domain, in which reference TRBV9 and TRBJ2-3 provide the parts outside the CDR3, is DSGVTQTPKHLITATGQRVTLRCSPRSGDLSVYWYQQSLDQGLQFLIQYYNGEERAKGNILERFSAQQFPDLHSELNLSSLELGDSALYFCASSGGLAGVADTQYFGPGTRLTVL.

V gene TRBV28 combines with J gene TRBJ1-1. The CDR3 sequence is 11 residues long. CDR1 MDHEN and CDR2 SYDVKM come from the germline V gene. This CDR3 is CASSQNTEAFF.

The chain employs TRBV3-1 and TRBJ2-1; with no DNA, the TCRdb D assignment of TRBD1 cannot be verified. Germline values: CDR1 LGHDT, CDR2 YNNKEL (reference sequence). The length of the CDR3 is 18 residues. CDR3 amino acids: CASSQDWGQGGSYNEQFF.

CDR3 loop: CASSFAGGNYGYTF. The chain carries TRBV27 and TRBJ1-2. The germline V gene encodes CDR1 MNHEY and CDR2 SMNVEV (reference sequence). This CDR3 region has 14 residues.

The V and J genes are TRBV7-9 and TRBJ1-3; TCRdb's D call of TRBD1 is untestable without DNA. CDR1 SEHNR and CDR2 FQNEAQ come from the germline V gene (reference sequence). The CDR3 spans 14 residues. This chain's CDR3 is CASSLGTTGNTIYF.

According to its frequency, this clonotype is medium-sized. The chain recombines TRBV29-1 with TRBJ2-7; the TCRdb D gene call, TRBD2, has no DNA to confirm it. The germline CDR1 and CDR2 sequences are SQVTM and ANQGSEA. This CDR3 has 15 residues. Here the CDR3 reads CSVEGGQGYDYEQYF.

The chain carries TRBV6-2 or TRBV6-3 and TRBJ1-5; TCRdb names TRBD1, which stays unverified in the absence of DNA. Per the germline V gene, CDR1 is MNHEY and CDR2 is SVGEGT. This CDR3 contains 14 residues. CDR3 in amino acids: CASTPGQADQPQHF.

This chain uses TRBV9 with TRBJ2-7; the TRBD1 assignment by TCRdb is unverifiable without DNA. In germline, CDR1 is SGDLS, CDR2 YYNGEE. The CDR3 length is 14 residues. CDR3 in amino acids: CASSSPTGPYEQYF. Variable domain in full (rest from reference TRBV9 and TRBJ2-7): DSGVTQTPKHLITATGQRVTLRCSPRSGDLSVYWYQQSLDQGLQFLIQYYNGEERAKGNILERFSAQQFPDLHSELNLSSLELGDSALYFCASSSPTGPYEQYFGPGTRLTVT.

The genes are TRBV5-1 and TRBJ1-1; the D call from TCRdb, TRBD1, cannot be confirmed without DNA. Germline V gene sequence: CDR1 SGHRS, CDR2 YFSETQ. This CDR3 has 16 amino acids. This chain's CDR3 is CASSLTGQGNLMEGFF.

The chain is built from TRBV14 and TRBJ2-1; lacking DNA, the TRBD2 call made by TCRdb goes unchecked. The V gene's germline CDR1 is SGHDN and CDR2 FVKESK. This CDR3 spans 16 amino acids. The CDR3 loop reads CASSQETSGRLEEQFF.

The V and J genes are TRBV7-8 and TRBJ1-5; the D call from TCRdb, TRBD1, cannot be confirmed without DNA. The CDR3 is 18 amino acids. From germline, CDR1 is SGHVS and CDR2 FQNEAQ. The chain's CDR3 is CASTPLWGGGRGNQPQHF.

The V gene is TRBV10-1, the J gene TRBJ2-5; TCRdb indicates TRBD1, and absent DNA this call remains unverified. The CDR3 sequence is 14 residues long. Germline V gene lookup returns CDR1 WNHNN and CDR2 SYGVQD (reference sequence). This CDR3 reads CASSRGATEETQYF.

The chain is built from TRBV12-3 or TRBV12-4 and TRBJ1-1; TCRdb indicates TRBD1, and absent DNA this call remains unverified. The CDR3 loop spans 18 amino acids. CDR3 sequence reads: CASSPPYRGRLSDTEAFF.

This clonotype registers medium-sized by frequency. The V and J genes are TRBV28 and TRBJ2-3; TCRdb's D call, TRBD1, is unchecked because there is no DNA. The CDR3 is made up of 14 amino acids. The V gene's germline CDR1 is MDHEN and CDR2 SYDVKM. CDR3 loop: CASWEPGSPDTQYF.

The chain is built from TRBV27 and TRBJ1-1; the D gene TCRdb calls, TRBD1, cannot be checked with no DNA. The CDR3 totals 13 residues. The germline V gene encodes CDR1 MNHEY and CDR2 SMNVEV (reference sequence). The CDR3 is CASWAQGNTEAFF.

According to its frequency, this clonotype is medium-sized (0.01 to 0.1%). The rearrangement uses TRBV29-1 and TRBJ1-1; TCRdb lists TRBD1, though no DNA is available to test this call. The germline V gene has CDR1 SQVTM and CDR2 ANQGSEA. The CDR3 sequence is 13 residues long. The CDR3 here is CSVGGGRNTEAFF.